Each of the 18 T cell receptor beta chains below was sequenced from the same sample in a study of T cells in Graves' hyperthyroidism and ophthalmopathy. Researchers took RNA transcripts and amplified the TCR beta CDR3 regions from them. TCR CDR3 underwent first-round RT-PCR with the HTBI primer set. In TCRdb, the multiplex PCR reads were re-called with MiXCR into one record per CDR3 protein. The sample records about 660,000 distinct CDR3 sequences, less than 45% being singletons. The sequenced sample was peripheral blood or thyroid tissue (not recorded which). The receptors come from an adult man with Graves' disease, either hyperthyroidism or ophthalmopathy (not recorded which).

The V and J genes are TRBV12-3 or TRBV12-4 and TRBJ1-5; TRBD1 might be the D (5 bases). The CDR3 runs 15 residues. V lost 6 bases and J lost 0, with 12 bases in between. CDR3 DNA: TGTGCCAGCAGGCTTGGGACGGATAGCAATCAGCCCCAGCATTTT. It yields the protein CASRLGTDSNQPQHF.

This clonotype showed up just a few times. The J gene is TRBJ2-5, the V gene TRBV5-1; maybe TRBD1 (6 bases). Germline V gene sequence: CDR1 SGHRS, CDR2 YFSETQ. CDR3 length: 17 amino acids. Trimming pared 3 bases from V and 2 bases from J, leaving 20 bases between. In nucleotides, the CDR3 is TGCGCCAGCAGCTCGAAGGGCCTACAGGGCTGGCAAGAGACCCAGTACTTC. It codes for CASSSKGLQGWQETQYF. The whole variable domain, remainder taken from reference TRBV5-1 and TRBJ2-5, is KAGVTQTPRYLIKTRGQQVTLSCSPISGHRSVSWYQQTPGQGLQFLFEYFSETQRNKGNFPGRFSGRQFSNSRSEMNVSTLELGDSALYLCASSSKGLQGWQETQYFGPGTRLLVL.

The chain has TRBV19 and TRBJ2-6; D perhaps matches TRBD2 (6 bases). Germline assignment: CDR1 LNHDA and CDR2 SQIVND (reference sequence). The CDR3 loop spans 11 amino acids. The V and J ends lost 3 bases and 16 bases respectively, with 10 bases between them. The CDR3 DNA is TGTGCCAGTAGTATGGAGGGGAGACTGACTTTC. It encodes CASSMEGRLTF.

This clonotype was recorded once. The rearrangement joins TRBV20-1 to TRBJ1-1, with 8 bases identical to TRBD1. The CDR3 covers 14 residues. V shed 2 bases, J shed 6 bases, and the junction held 8 bases outside the gene matches. Germline CDR1 DFQATT, CDR2 SNEGSKA (reference sequence). The CDR3 nucleotides read TGCAGTGCTAGAAACAGGGGGAGGATCCCTGAAGCTTTCTTT. Translating it yields CSARNRGRIPEAFF.

On this clonotype: One junction end disagrees with the germline gene, perhaps due to a read error. The V gene is TRBV10-2, the J gene TRBJ1-6, with unresolved D. This CDR3 has 15 residues. Germline V gives CDR1 WSHSY, CDR2 SAAADI. The CDR3: CVSSEGIVLSSPLHF. The CDR3 region has the DNA TGCGTCAGCTCAGAGGGAATAGTTTTAAGTTCACCCCTCCACTTT.

The chain links TRBV7-9 to TRBJ1-2; D unresolved. Trimming left V 9 bases short and J 2 bases short, with 16 bases between. The CDR3 spans 14 residues. The germline V gene has CDR1 SEHNR and CDR2 FQNEAQ (reference sequence). The CDR3 loop is CASSISPVNYGYTF. The CDR3 DNA reads as TGTGCCAGTAGTATATCTCCAGTGAACTATGGCTACACCTTC.

The chain joins TRBV24-1 to TRBJ1-5; 9 nucleotides align to TRBD1. V shed 5 bases, J shed 3 bases, and the junction held 7 bases outside the gene matches. Per germline, CDR1 KGHDR and CDR2 SFDVKD. CDR3 length: 16 amino acids. The CDR3 here is CATSGQGEIYNQPQHF. As DNA, the CDR3 is TGTGCCACCAGTGGACAGGGGGAAATTTACAATCAGCCCCAGCATTTT.

Ten or more counts support this clonotype. The rearrangement uses TRBV6-6 and TRBJ1-2; D is uncertain. V lost 7 bases and J lost 6, with 15 bases in between. The CDR3 runs 13 residues. In germline, CDR1 is MNHNY, CDR2 SVGAGI (reference sequence). The CDR3 protein is CASTRTDGDGYTF. The CDR3 bases are TGTGCCAGCACTAGAACGGACGGGGATGGCTACACCTTC.

The chain uses TRBV29-1 and TRBJ2-7; the D gene is possibly TRBD1 (6 bases). CDR1 is SQVTM, CDR2 ANQGSEA, per germline. The CDR3 contains 16 residues. V was clipped by 3 bases and J by 1 base, with 19 bases between them. The CDR3, as DNA: TGCAGCGTTGACAAAGGCTTGTCAACAGGGTCCTACGAGCAGTACTTC. Translated: CSVDKGLSTGSYEQYF.

For this clonotype: Germline is not matched at one junction end, which may reflect a read error. The chain uses TRBV20-1 and TRBJ2-7; D may be TRBD1 or TRBD2 (5 bases each). This CDR3 comprises 14 residues. CDR1 and CDR2 from the germline V gene are DFQATT and SNEGSKA (reference sequence). This CDR3 is CSASKGSAGIEQYF. CDR3 bases: TGCAGTGCTAGCAAGGGGAGCGCAGGGATCGAGCAATACTTC.

CDR3 loop: CSAGGFYGYTF. The CDR3 DNA reads TGCAGCGCAGGGGGCTTCTATGGCTACACCTTC. The chain combines TRBV29-1 with TRBJ1-2, with 8 bases lining up with TRBD1. V trimming: 7 bases; J trimming: 4 bases; junction bases outside the gene matches: 2. Germline V gives CDR1 SQVTM, CDR2 ANQGSEA. CDR3 length equals 11 residues.

A few counts support this clonotype. The DNA for the CDR3 is TGCAGTGCTAATTCGTACCTCCGGGACAGGGGACTCTACGAGCAGTACTTC. Residues: CSANSYLRDRGLYEQYF. The V and J genes are TRBV20-1 and TRBJ2-7, with 10 bases that match TRBD1. V shed 4 bases, J shed 3 bases, and the junction held 15 bases outside the gene matches. The germline V gene has CDR1 DFQATT and CDR2 SNEGSKA (reference sequence). The CDR3 runs to 17 residues.

As to this clonotype: Since a much larger clone is just one base distant, this may be a read error. V and J are TRBV6-4 and TRBJ2-6; D not certain. Between the trimmed V and J ends, which lost 3 bases and 6 bases, there was a span of 6 bases. Germline CDR1 reads MRHNA; CDR2 reads SNTAGT. The CDR3 contains 13 residues. The CDR3 reads CASSESEANVLTF. CDR3 nucleotides: TGTGCCAGCAGTGAGTCCGAGGCCAACGTCCTGACTTTC.

V gene TRBV25-1 combines with J gene TRBJ1-6, with no clear D. The CDR3 length is 16 residues. Germline assignment: CDR1 MGHDK and CDR2 SYGVNS. CDR3 sequence reads: CAGQRPCVDGHSPLHF. The CDR3 DNA is TGTGCTGGTCAGCGCCCTTGTGTTGATGGCCATTCACCCCTCCACTTT. The full variable domain, completed using reference TRBV25-1 and TRBJ1-6, is EADIYQTPRYLVIGTGKKITLECSQTMGHDKMYWYQQDPGMELHLIHYSYGVNSTEKGDLSSESTVSRIRTEHFPLTLESARPSHTSQYLCAGQRPCVDGHSPLHFGNGTRLTVT.

This clonotype was counted a few times. This rearrangement joins TRBV7-2 to TRBJ1-4, with a weak D call TRBD1 (6 bases). CDR3 length equals 16 residues. The V and J ends lost 5 bases and 2 bases respectively, with 15 bases between them. CDR1 is SGHTA and CDR2 is FQGNSA in the germline V gene. CDR3 loop: CASSRWGTGTNEKLFF. The CDR3, as DNA: TGTGCCAGCAGCCGATGGGGTACAGGGACTAATGAAAAACTGTTTTTT.

The chain links TRBV20-1 to TRBJ2-7; perhaps TRBD2 as D (5 bases). Per germline, CDR1 DFQATT and CDR2 SNEGSKA (reference sequence). The CDR3 loop spans 12 amino acids. V shed 2 bases and J shed 3 bases, with 8 bases lying between them. The CDR3 here is CSARLLGYEQYF. DNA of the CDR3: TGCAGTGCTAGATTACTAGGCTACGAGCAGTACTTC.

As regards this clonotype: Without the conserved terminal phenylalanine or tryptophan, this CDR3 likely stems from a read error. The chain has TRBV24-1 and TRBJ2-5, with a tentative D call TRBD2 (5 bases). CDR1 and CDR2 (germline): KGHDR, SFDVKD. Trimming cost V 4 bases and J 1 base, with 21 bases left between them. This CDR3 has 18 amino acids. The CDR3: CATSDPEQLFEGQETQYL. The CDR3 coding sequence is TGTGCCACCAGTGACCCAGAGCAGCTATTCGAGGGCCAAGAGACCCAGTACCTC.

In its sample, this clonotype was seen many times. The V gene is TRBV24-1, the J gene TRBJ1-4; 8 nucleotides line up with TRBD1. Losses at the gene ends were 0 bases for V and 8 bases for J; bases not matched to a gene: 4. CDR1 and CDR2 (germline): KGHDR, SFDVKD. The length of the CDR3 is 15 residues. The CDR3 loop is CATSDLTGGQEKLFF. The CDR3 DNA reads TGTGCCACCAGTGATTTGACAGGGGGTCAAGAAAAACTGTTTTTT.